The rows below give T cell receptor beta chains drawn from one sample of a study of T cell responses to AZD1222 COVID-19 vaccine. Libraries were prepared by immunoSEQ multiplex PCR; TCRdb keeps only in-frame clonotypes and omits some of them. This sample has under 120,000 clones, with approximately 96% found just once. The starting material was peripheral blood, obtained on day 0 of AZD1222 vaccination. These receptors were obtained from an adult in good health. The CDR3 runs from the conserved cysteine through the conserved F or W. The D gene is left open where the match is weak. A row's size may be missing; if present it is once, few, many or a size class.

v_call	clone_size	cdr3_length	j_call	d_call	cdr3_aa	cdr3_nt
TRBV5-1	NA	13	TRBJ1-4	NA	CATRRGSNEKLFF	TGCGCCACCCGCCGGGGGTCTAATGAAAAACTGTTTTTT
TRBV19	NA	13	TRBJ1-1	NA	CASSIWGGGEAFF	TGTGCCAGTAGTATTTGGGGGGGTGGTGAAGCTTTCTTT
TRBV19	NA	15	TRBJ1-5	NA	CASSMGSDSNQPQHF	TGTGCCAGTAGTATGGGCAGTGATAGCAATCAGCCCCAGCATTTT
TRBV19	NA	15	TRBJ1-1	TRBD1	CASSTQGAVKTEAFF	TGTGCCAGTAGTACGCAGGGGGCGGTGAAGACTGAAGCTTTCTTT
TRBV7-2	NA	16	TRBJ1-4	NA	CASSLGFRTGPEKLFF	TGTGCCAGCAGCCTAGGGTTTCGCACGGGCCCTGAAAAACTGTTTTTT
TRBV28	NA	14	TRBJ1-5	NA	CASIGEFSNQPQHF	TGTGCCAGCATCGGGGAATTCAGCAATCAGCCCCAGCATTTT
TRBV2	NA	14	TRBJ1-1	NA	CASSYSTGATEAFF	TGTGCCAGCAGTTATTCGACAGGAGCCACTGAAGCTTTCTTT
TRBV29-1	NA	13	TRBJ1-1	NA	CSVEGGWGTEAFF	TGCAGCGTTGAAGGGGGATGGGGAACTGAAGCTTTCTTT
TRBV4-3	NA	13	TRBJ1-1	NA	CASSQVQGTEAFF	TGCGCCAGCAGCCAAGTGCAGGGCACTGAAGCTTTCTTT
TRBV19	NA	13	TRBJ2-7	TRBD2	CASSITSAYEQYF	TGTGCCAGTAGTATAACTAGCGCCTACGAGCAGTACTTC
TRBV4-3	NA	14	TRBJ2-7	TRBD1	CASSQRTGTYEQYF	TGCGCCAGCAGCCAACGGACAGGGACCTACGAGCAGTACTTC
TRBV27	once	12	TRBJ2-7	NA	CASSDSPYEQYF	TGTGCCAGCAGTGACAGCCCCTACGAGCAGTACTTC
TRBV5-6	NA	14	TRBJ2-7	TRBD1	CASSGGQSSYEQYF	TGTGCCAGCAGCGGGGGACAGTCCTCCTACGAGCAGTACTTC
TRBV19	NA	14	TRBJ2-3	TRBD1	CASRGQGSTDTQYF	TGTGCCAGTAGGGGACAGGGTAGCACAGATACGCAGTATTTT
TRBV5-1	NA	13	TRBJ1-5	NA	CASSRDSNQPQHF	TGCGCCAGCAGCCGAGATAGCAATCAGCCCCAGCATTTT
TRBV3-1/TRBV3-2	NA	16	TRBJ2-7	TRBD2	CASSPRLAGGLPEQYF	TGTGCCAGCAGCCCCCGACTAGCGGGGGGGCTTCCCGAGCAGTACTTC
TRBV27	NA	14	TRBJ2-7	TRBD2	CASSYASGPYEQYF	TGTGCCAGCAGTTACGCTAGCGGACCCTACGAGCAGTACTTC
TRBV11-3	NA	18	TRBJ2-3	TRBD2	CASSKPRGRGVEADTQYF	TGTGCCAGCAGCAAACCCCGCGGGCGGGGGGTAGAGGCAGATACGCAGTATTTT
TRBV12-5	NA	16	TRBJ2-1	NA	CASGLAYSGTGFEQFF	TGTGCTAGTGGTTTGGCCTATAGCGGGACAGGGTTTGAGCAGTTCTTC
TRBV7-8	NA	14	TRBJ1-2	NA	CASREPGDYYGYTF	TGTGCCAGCAGGGAACCGGGAGACTACTATGGCTACACCTTC
TRBV6-5	NA	15	TRBJ1-5	NA	CASRGFKNSNQPQHF	TGTGCCAGCAGGGGCTTCAAAAATAGCAATCAGCCCCAGCATTTT
TRBV30	NA	14	TRBJ2-7	NA	CAWNPGTAGYEQYF	TGTGCCTGGAATCCCGGGACAGCGGGGTACGAGCAGTACTTC
TRBV7-9	NA	15	TRBJ1-1	TRBD1	CASSLRRTGGTEAFF	TGTGCCAGCAGCTTACGCCGGACAGGGGGGACTGAAGCTTTCTTT
TRBV30	NA	16	TRBJ1-5	TRBD1	CAWIPKGQGSNQPQHF	TGTGCCTGGATTCCCAAGGGACAGGGTAGCAATCAGCCCCAGCATTTT
TRBV5-4	once	14	TRBJ2-5	NA	CASSFGDRQETQYF	TGTGCCAGCAGCTTCGGGGACCGTCAAGAGACCCAGTACTTC
TRBV7-8	NA	13	TRBJ1-1	NA	CASSLEENTEAFF	TGTGCCAGCAGCTTAGAAGAGAACACTGAAGCTTTCTTT
TRBV24-1	NA	15	TRBJ2-1	NA	CATSDLSGSYNEQFF	TGTGCCACCAGTGATTTGTCCGGGTCCTACAATGAGCAGTTCTTC
TRBV18	NA	14	TRBJ1-6	TRBD1	CASSTQGDNSPLHF	TGTGCCAGCTCAACACAGGGGGATAATTCACCCCTCCACTTT